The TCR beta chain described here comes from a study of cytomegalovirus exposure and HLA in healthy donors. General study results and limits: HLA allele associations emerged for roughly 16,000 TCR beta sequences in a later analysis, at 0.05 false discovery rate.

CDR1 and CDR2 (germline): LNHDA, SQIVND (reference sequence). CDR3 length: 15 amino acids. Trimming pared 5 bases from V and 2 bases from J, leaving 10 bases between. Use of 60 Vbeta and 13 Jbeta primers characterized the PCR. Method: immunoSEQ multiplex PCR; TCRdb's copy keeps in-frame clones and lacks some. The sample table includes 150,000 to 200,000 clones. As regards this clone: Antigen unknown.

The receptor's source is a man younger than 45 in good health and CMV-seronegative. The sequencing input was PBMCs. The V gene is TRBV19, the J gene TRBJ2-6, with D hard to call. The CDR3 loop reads CASSRVSAGANVLTF. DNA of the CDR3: TGTGCCAGTAGTCGGGTGAGCGCTGGGGCCAACGTCCTGACTTTC.